The T cell receptor (beta chain) described here comes from a study of T cells in Graves' hyperthyroidism and ophthalmopathy. Study conclusions and caveats: Model predictions of ophthalmopathy came a median approximately seven months before onset.

This clonotype has at least ten counts. Its antigen remains unidentified. V lost 1 base, J lost 0 bases, and 6 bases lay in between. Germline assignment: CDR1 MNHNY and CDR2 SVGAGI (reference sequence). This CDR3 region has 15 residues. It was RNA transcripts that yielded the amplified TCR beta CDR3 regions. The primer set for the first-round RT-PCR of the TCR CDR3 was HTBI. Each CDR3 protein gets one entry after TCRdb re-called the multiplex PCR reads with MiXCR. The table shows about 740,000 distinct CDR3 sequences, with 14% occurring only once. The PBMCs had their origin in about 9.7 ml of fresh peripheral blood.

This rearrangement joins TRBV6-6 to TRBJ2-2; D gene unclear. The receptor was isolated from a woman younger than 35 with Graves' hyperthyroidism. Sequencing used blood. The CDR3 nucleotides read TGTGCCAGCAGTTACTACGGAGCGAACACCGGGGAGCTGTTTTTT. Its protein product is CASSYYGANTGELFF.